This is a list of T cell receptor beta chains from one sample in a study of T cells in localized non-small cell lung cancer. This table comes from immunoSEQ multiplex PCR, and its TCRdb copy is limited to in-frame clones, with some not included. This table has tens of thousands of clones, roughly 80% appearing once. This specimen was PBMCs, taken before any cancer treatment. These TCRs come from a man aged 40 to 70 with stage II lung adenocarcinoma. Each CDR3 is given with its conserved first and last residue.

v_call	j_call	cdr3_aa
TRBV7-2	TRBJ1-1	CASSLGGKFEAFF
TRBV6-6	TRBJ2-7	CASSRRGLYEQYF
TRBV7-8	TRBJ1-2	CASSYSGGTNYGYTF
TRBV10-1	TRBJ2-2	CASSDVAGAILNAGELFF
TRBV10-3	TRBJ1-4	CAISDRQGPNEKLFF
TRBV5-1	TRBJ1-1	CASSFSGLNTEAFF
TRBV5-1	TRBJ1-5	CASSLGTANQPQHF
TRBV25-1	TRBJ1-2	CASSGISGTELGYTF
TRBV19	TRBJ2-7	CASSILAGANYEQYF
TRBV6-6	TRBJ1-5	CASSYLKELPQHF
TRBV7-7	TRBJ2-2	CASSLGAPSTGELFF
TRBV30	TRBJ1-3	CAWSVLRGWGGNTIYF
TRBV18	TRBJ1-5	CASSADKIGNQPQHF
TRBV6-1	TRBJ1-2	CASSELEAGGYTF
TRBV5-6	TRBJ2-3	CASSLRLVGTDTQYF
TRBV20-1	TRBJ1-1	CSAVMNTEAFF
TRBV27	TRBJ1-6	CASSTWTGQNSPLHF
TRBV18	TRBJ2-3	CASLGLASTDTQYF
TRBV28	TRBJ1-5	CASSRKQGVNQPQHF
TRBV5-1	TRBJ1-5	CASSWTGGNQPQHF
TRBV27	TRBJ1-4	CASSSGQFNEKLFF
TRBV30	TRBJ2-1	CAWHALRTSGGNEQFF
TRBV10-3	TRBJ1-1	CAISEGTGESTEAFF
TRBV27	TRBJ1-2	CASSLMGLDRGAYGYTF
TRBV29-1	TRBJ2-6	CSVFTGAGANVLTF
TRBV30	TRBJ1-6	CAWSKGAYNSPLHF
TRBV18	TRBJ2-2	CASSPTGTGAGELFF
TRBV5-8	TRBJ1-6	CASSMGRGKNSPLHF
TRBV18	TRBJ2-5	CASSRGQGGQETQYF
TRBV2	TRBJ1-3	CASSRTSDSGNTIYF
TRBV4-1	TRBJ2-3	CASSQVKLAGGGTSTDTQYF
TRBV18	TRBJ2-1	CASSPPSGLEQFF
TRBV7-9	TRBJ2-7	CASSLGLAWGEQYF
TRBV4-2	TRBJ1-2	CASSQDSGTIGYTF
TRBV18	TRBJ1-2	CASSPLPEAGNNYGYTF
TRBV6-1	TRBJ1-1	CASFRGGVSEAFF